The next 32 T cell receptor beta chains were all read from a single sample in a study of blood T cell repertoires in COVID-19 (dated by TCRdb to the early 2020s). The library was made by the immunoSEQ multiplex PCR assay. TCRdb provides this immuneACCESS table in a form limited to in-frame rearrangements. Some clones are lacking; in checked studies, under half of them reflect an unresolved V gene, and why the rest are absent is not known. The sample data list under 300,000 clones, and approximately 86% of these were observed just once. The top ten clones comprise around 6.9% of the sample. What was sequenced was peripheral blood. These receptors all come from a man between 60 and 75 years old who had recovered from COVID-19.

This chain connects TRBV20-1 to TRBJ2-1, with TRBD1 matching 8 bases. The trim removed 6 bases at V and 8 bases at J, leaving 3 bases unmatched. CDR3 length: 11 residues. Germline CDR1 is DFQATT and CDR2 is SNEGSKA (reference sequence). The CDR3, as DNA: TGCAGTGCAAGGACAGGGTATGAGCAGTTCTTC. This gives the protein CSARTGYEQFF.

The chain recombines TRBV19 with TRBJ2-1; 9 positions agree with TRBD2. Germline CDR1 is LNHDA and CDR2 is SQIVND (reference sequence). Unmatched junction bases numbered 6, after V lost 8 bases and J lost 4 bases. This CDR3 has 14 residues. In DNA form, the CDR3 reads TGTGCCAGTTCTAGCGGGGCTACGTACAATGAGCAGTTCTTC. This sequence encodes CASSSGATYNEQFF.

The genes are TRBV19 and TRBJ1-5, with 7 bases lining up with TRBD1. The germline gives CDR1 LNHDA, CDR2 SQIVND (reference sequence). Trimming took 2 bases from V and 6 from J; bases not matched to a gene: 4. This CDR3 contains 14 residues. CDR3 residues: CASSIQGDGQPQHF. Here the CDR3 DNA reads TGTGCCAGTAGTATACAGGGGGACGGTCAGCCCCAGCATTTT.

This clone was observed a single time. The chain is built from TRBV9 and TRBJ2-1, with D possibly TRBD2 on 5 matching bases. This CDR3 spans 16 amino acids. Per the germline V gene, CDR1 is SGDLS and CDR2 is YYNGEE. The V end lost 2 bases, the J end lost 8 bases, and 20 bases lay between the germline ends. CDR3 in amino acids: CASSVQSGRRLDEQFF. DNA of the CDR3: TGTGCCAGCAGCGTTCAGAGCGGTCGAAGGTTGGATGAGCAGTTCTTC.

This chain joins TRBV5-1 and TRBJ1-6; D is possibly TRBD1 (6 bases). The ends were cut back, 4 bases at V and 7 bases at J, with 12 bases in the middle. There are 14 residues in the CDR3. The germline gives CDR1 SGHRS, CDR2 YFSETQ. CDR3 coding DNA: TGCGCCAGCAGCCACGGGACAAGCAATTCACCCCTCCACTTT. Translation gives CASSHGTSNSPLHF.

V gene TRBV27 combines with J gene TRBJ1-4, with D uncertain. CDR1 and CDR2 (germline): MNHEY, SMNVEV (reference sequence). The CDR3 covers 17 residues. V shed 1 base and J shed 0 bases, with 12 bases lying between them. The CDR3 loop reads CASSLLAGFPTNEKLFF. In DNA, the CDR3 is TGTGCCAGCAGTTTATTGGCAGGATTTCCAACTAATGAAAAACTGTTTTTT.

V usage is TRBV3-1 (or the pseudogene TRBV3-2) and J usage is TRBJ1-1, with 9 nucleotides matching TRBD1. Trimming removed 0 bases from V and 5 bases from J; junction bases left unmatched: 7. This CDR3 has 16 residues. In germline, CDR1 is LGHDT, CDR2 YNNKEL (reference sequence). In DNA form, the CDR3 reads TGTGCCAGCAGCCAAGATGTGAACAGGGGGCCTACTGAAGCTTTCTTT. The encoded protein is CASSQDVNRGPTEAFF.

The chain employs TRBV10-3 and TRBJ2-3; 14 bases fit TRBD2. The CDR3 totals 17 residues. Per germline, CDR1 ENHRY and CDR2 SYGVKD. V shed 2 bases and J 3 bases; nucleotides not matched to a gene: 4. CDR3: CAISEPGLAGETDTQYF. DNA for the CDR3: TGTGCCATCAGTGAGCCGGGACTAGCGGGGGAGACAGATACGCAGTATTTT.

This clone was found a few times. V and J are TRBV28 and TRBJ2-1, with TRBD2 matching 8 bases. CDR1 and CDR2 (germline): MDHEN, SYDVKM. Trimming at V came to 7 bases and at J to 14 bases, leaving 16 bases not matched to a gene. CDR3 size: 14 residues. For the CDR3, the DNA is TGTGCCAGCAACGGGGGGGGAAGTAGGGACAAGGAGTTCTTC. Its protein product is CASNGGGSRDKEFF.

The genes are TRBV6-5 and TRBJ2-1, with 9 bases lining up with TRBD1. The germline gives CDR1 MNHEY, CDR2 SVGAGI. This CDR3 is built from 15 residues. J gave up 1 base and V 4 bases, and 2 bases lay outside the gene matches. The CDR3 nucleotides read TGTGCCAGCAGTTCCGGGACAGGGTCCTACAATGAGCAGTTCTTC. This encodes CASSSGTGSYNEQFF.

This clone was counted a few times. V and J are TRBV19 and TRBJ2-3; a possible D gene is TRBD2 (5 bases). With 5 bases removed from V and 3 bases from J, the gap between germline ends came to 12 bases. The CDR3 runs 14 residues. Germline assignment: CDR1 LNHDA and CDR2 SQIVND (reference sequence). CDR3 protein: CASSLLPGTDTQYF. CDR3 DNA sequence: TGTGCCAGTAGTCTTCTCCCGGGGACAGATACGCAGTATTTT.

V and J are TRBV3-1 (or the pseudogene TRBV3-2) and TRBJ2-3, with TRBD2 matching 10 bases. Losses at the gene ends were 4 bases for V and 5 bases for J; bases not matched to a gene: 6. Per germline, CDR1 LGHDT and CDR2 YNNKEL (reference sequence). There are 15 residues in the CDR3. CDR3 bases: TGTGCCAGCAGCCCGACCGGACTAGCGGTAGATACGCAGTATTTT. Its protein product is CASSPTGLAVDTQYF.

The chain joins TRBV18 to TRBJ2-7; 8 bases are shared with TRBD2. The CDR3 consists of 14 residues. The V gene end was trimmed by 0 bases and the J gene end by 7 bases; junction bases not matched to a gene: 5. The germline V gene encodes CDR1 KGHSH and CDR2 LQKENI. The CDR3 DNA follows: TGTGCCAGCTCACCACCTAGCGGGGTCCCAGAGCAGTACTTC. Protein product: CASSPPSGVPEQYF.

This chain connects TRBV11-2 to TRBJ2-5, with a tentative D call TRBD2 (7 bases). The CDR3 totals 16 residues. V lost 2 bases, J lost 4 bases, and 17 bases lay in between. Germline V CDR1 and CDR2: SGHAT, FQNNGV. DNA of the CDR3: TGTGCCAGCAGCTTATCTTGGGGGGGCGTACGAGAGACCCAGTACTTC. This encodes CASSLSWGGVRETQYF. Complete variable domain (other parts from reference TRBV11-2 and TRBJ2-5): EAGVAQSPRYKIIEKRQSVAFWCNPISGHATLYWYQQILGQGPKLLIQFQNNGVVDDSQLPKDRFSAERLKGVDSTLKIQPAKLEDSAVYLCASSLSWGGVRETQYFGPGTRLLVL.

This clone was picked up a small number of times. The rearrangement joins TRBV7-7 to TRBJ2-1, with TRBD1 identical over 9 bases. Trimming at V came to 7 bases and at J to 2 bases, leaving 15 bases not matched to a gene. From germline, CDR1 is SSHAT and CDR2 FNYEAQ (reference sequence). The CDR3 has 18 residues. The CDR3 DNA follows: TGTGCCAGCACCGAAACCAAGGGGGACAGGGCCCCCTACAATGAGCAGTTCTTC. Protein product: CASTETKGDRAPYNEQFF.

V and J are TRBV6-5 and TRBJ1-3; D is ambiguous. CDR1 is MNHEY, CDR2 SVGAGI, per germline. CDR3 length: 15 residues. Trimming stripped 2 bases from V and 0 bases from J, with 8 bases between. This CDR3 reads CASSYIQDSGNTIYF. The CDR3 DNA is TGTGCCAGCAGTTACATACAAGACTCTGGAAACACCATATATTTT.

V usage is TRBV6-5 and J usage is TRBJ2-7; D is ambiguous. Looked up from germline, CDR1 is MNHEY and CDR2 is SVGAGI. There are 11 residues in the CDR3. The V and J ends lost 6 bases and 6 bases respectively, with 9 bases between them. CDR3 sequence: CASRGVSEQYF. The CDR3 nucleotides read TGTGCCAGCAGGGGCGTATCCGAGCAGTACTTC.

This clone was detected once. The chain links TRBV24-1 to TRBJ2-1; weak D call: TRBD2 (6 bases). CDR1 is KGHDR and CDR2 is SFDVKD in the germline V gene. The CDR3 loop spans 12 amino acids. V gave up 7 bases and J gave up 10 bases, with 13 bases separating them. The CDR3 sequence is CATRGGKGEQFF. CDR3 bases: TGTGCCACCAGGGGGGGTAAGGGGGAGCAGTTCTTC.

The chain joins TRBV2 to TRBJ1-1, with a possible D match to TRBD1 (6 bases). Deletions cut 6 bases from V and 11 bases from J, with 19 bases between. Germline V gives CDR1 SNHLY, CDR2 FYNNEI. This CDR3 has 13 amino acids. The CDR3 spells CASRALPGGFAFF. The CDR3 region has the DNA TGTGCCAGCAGGGCACTCCCGGGGGGCTTCGCTTTCTTT.

The chain recombines TRBV2 with TRBJ2-4; TRBD2 matches at 7 bases. Germline V gene data show CDR1 as SNHLY and CDR2 as FYNNEI. The V gene end was trimmed by 3 bases and the J gene end by 6 bases; junction bases not matched to a gene: 8. The CDR3 covers 15 residues. The CDR3 reads CASSEVGLAANIQYF. The CDR3 DNA is TGTGCCAGCAGTGAGGTCGGTCTAGCGGCAAACATTCAGTACTTC.

The gene calls are TRBV4-2 and TRBJ1-2; tentatively, D is TRBD1 (5 bases). The CDR3 is made up of 15 amino acids. V was cut by 7 bases and J by 8 bases, with 23 bases left in between. Germline V lookup: CDR1 LGHNA, CDR2 YNFKEQ. DNA of the CDR3: TGTGCCAGCACCGCCGACCGGACATCCTTAGGGGGCTACACCTTC. Protein: CASTADRTSLGGYTF.

The V gene is TRBV5-6, the J gene TRBJ2-7, with D perhaps matching TRBD2 (5 bases). This CDR3 comprises 12 residues. V lost 3 bases to trimming and J lost 4 bases, with 8 bases between them. Germline CDR1 is SGHDT and CDR2 is YYEEEE. In DNA, the CDR3 is TGTGCCAGCAGCTCGCGAGGGTACGAGCAGTACGTC. Translated: CASSSRGYEQYV.

The chain carries TRBV5-1 and TRBJ2-7, with TRBD2 as a possible D gene (5 bases). Between the trimmed V and J ends, which lost 1 base and 2 bases, there was a span of 16 bases. CDR1 and CDR2 from the germline V gene are SGHRS and YFSETQ. The CDR3 length is 16 residues. The CDR3 loop is CASSLLSGRVTYEQYF. The CDR3 coding sequence is TGCGCCAGCAGCTTGCTATCGGGGAGAGTTACCTACGAGCAGTACTTC.

The V and J genes are TRBV19 and TRBJ2-7; the D gene is possibly TRBD2 (6 bases). Germline CDR1 reads LNHDA; CDR2 reads SQIVND (reference sequence). V was trimmed by 4 bases and J by 6 bases, leaving 16 bases between them. The CDR3 length is 14 residues. As DNA, the CDR3 is TGTGCCAGTAGTAGAGGGACTCCCCAAGGCGAGCAGTACTTC. Protein product: CASSRGTPQGEQYF.

The chain combines TRBV6-5 with TRBJ2-5; a weak D match, TRBD2 (5 bases). The V gene's germline CDR1 is MNHEY and CDR2 SVGAGI. The length of the CDR3 is 12 residues. V was pared by 5 bases and J by 7 bases, with 11 bases between. In nucleotides, the CDR3 is TGTGCCAGCAGTCGGACTGAGGGGACCCAGTACTTC. Translated, it gives CASSRTEGTQYF.

Worth noting for this clone: Other DNA sequences within the sample encode an identical CDR3. V gene TRBV27 combines with J gene TRBJ1-1; weak D call: TRBD1 (6 bases). This CDR3 is 16 amino acids long. With 4 bases removed from V and 0 bases from J, the gap between germline ends came to 15 bases. Germline values: CDR1 MNHEY, CDR2 SMNVEV (reference sequence). The CDR3 coding sequence is TGTGCCAGCAGTTGGGGGCGAGGGCCGATGAACACTGAAGCTTTCTTT. It specifies CASSWGRGPMNTEAFF.

The gene calls are TRBV7-6 and TRBJ1-1; maybe TRBD1 (6 bases). The V and J ends lost 2 bases and 5 bases respectively, with 9 bases between them. Germline V gene sequence: CDR1 SGHVS, CDR2 FNYEAQ. This CDR3 spans 13 amino acids. The CDR3, as DNA: TGTGCCAGCAGCTTAAGGGGGGGGACTGAAGCTTTCTTT. Protein: CASSLRGGTEAFF.

The J gene is TRBJ1-1, the V gene TRBV7-9; D is undetermined. Germline V CDR1 and CDR2: SEHNR, FQNEAQ (reference sequence). V shed 5 bases and J shed 1 base, with 14 bases lying between them. The CDR3 has 15 amino acids. The CDR3: CASSPQAQRNTEAFF. In DNA, the CDR3 is TGTGCCAGCAGCCCCCAGGCACAGAGGAACACTGAAGCTTTCTTT.

The rearrangement uses TRBV19 and TRBJ2-2, with 7 bases matching TRBD1. CDR3 size: 15 residues. The junction had 7 bases not matched to a gene; V was cut back by 4 bases and J by 5 bases. Germline lookup yields CDR1 LNHDA and CDR2 SQIVND (reference sequence). CDR3 residues: CASSNWDRLTGELFF. The CDR3 DNA reads TGTGCCAGTAGTAACTGGGACAGACTTACCGGGGAGCTGTTTTTT.

The chain employs TRBV30 and TRBJ2-7; 9 bases are a match to TRBD1. From germline, CDR1 is GTSNPN and CDR2 SVGIG (reference sequence). CDR3 length: 12 amino acids. V shed 4 bases, J shed 5 bases, and the junction held 3 bases outside the gene matches. The CDR3 sequence: CAWMDRGNEQYF. The CDR3, as DNA: TGTGCCTGGATGGACAGGGGAAACGAGCAGTACTTC.

The chain carries TRBV2 and TRBJ1-6, with 7 bases matching TRBD1. V shed 6 bases and J 10 bases; nucleotides not matched to a gene: 9. This CDR3 has 14 amino acids. The germline CDR1 and CDR2 sequences are SNHLY and FYNNEI. The CDR3 spells CASRTGTVVSPLHF. For the CDR3, the DNA is TGTGCCAGCAGGACCGGGACAGTTGTGTCACCCCTCCACTTT.

The chain joins TRBV7-2 to TRBJ1-3; unclear D gene. The V end was cut by 2 bases, the J end by 1 base, with 9 bases between. This CDR3 has 15 amino acids. CDR1 SGHTA and CDR2 FQGNSA come from the germline V gene. CDR3 in DNA: TGTGCCAGCAGCTTACGGGAGAGTTCTGGAAACACCATATATTTT. It translates to CASSLRESSGNTIYF.